The T cell receptor beta chain described here comes from a study of OX40 agonist ivuxolimab in advanced cancers. Background on the study: At doses from 0.01 to 10 mg/kg, patients were given intravenous ivuxolimab every 2 weeks. Study-level results: Expanded clones belonging to CD8+ T cells outnumbered, on average, those of CD4+. Dose levels from 0.1 to 3.0 mg/kg saw CD4+ and CD8+ blood T cells expand clonally by week 6.

Measured with immunoSEQ multiplex PCR; TCRdb has only the in-frame clones, and not every one. The sample yields roughly 60,000 clones, 70% to 90% seen once. Looked up from germline, CDR1 is SGHVS and CDR2 is FNYEAQ. Trimming removed 1 base at V and 4 bases at J, with 17 bases between. This CDR3 region has 16 residues. Blood got drawn at baseline, again on cycle 4 day 1, and then on cycle 7 day 1. Regarding this clone: The antigen is not known.

The TCR originated in an adult with an advanced solid tumor such as melanoma, head and neck, liver or kidney cancer. The chain joins TRBV7-6 to TRBJ2-7, with a possible D match to TRBD2 (6 bases). The sample in question was CD4+ or CD8+ T cells sorted from blood, obtained in a trial of the OX40 agonist ivuxolimab. The DNA for the CDR3 is TGTGCCAGCAGCTTAGTAGGGTACGGGAGTGGGTACGAGCAGTACTTC. Amino acids: CASSLVGYGSGYEQYF.